Listed below are T cell receptor beta chains from one sample, sequenced in a study of cytomegalovirus exposure and HLA in healthy donors. Some clones are missing from TCRdb's copy, which holds only in-frame ones; the method was immunoSEQ multiplex PCR. The repertoire has over 110,000 clones, around 78% of them found once; the top ten carry about 6.8%. The sequenced sample was PBMCs. Receptors originate from a middle-aged woman in good health and CMV-seropositive. Both conserved end residues are part of each CDR3. The D gene is left open where the match is weak. Clone size is given for some rows only: seen once, a few or many times, or a class if the clone is expanded.

d_call,v_call,j_call,clone_size,cdr3_aa,cdr3_nt
TRBD1,TRBV6-1,TRBJ2-6,-,CATTQGSGANVLTF,TGTGCCACCACACAGGGGTCTGGGGCCAACGTCCTGACTTTC
-,TRBV5-1,TRBJ2-7,-,CASTSDGNYEQYF,TGCGCCAGTACCTCGGACGGGAACTACGAGCAGTACTTC
-,TRBV2,TRBJ1-1,-,CASRAEGKAFF,TGTGCCAGCAGAGCGGAGGGAAAAGCTTTCTTT
-,TRBV9,TRBJ1-3,-,CASSLREGTYSGNTIYF,TGTGCCAGCAGCCTCCGGGAAGGGACTTACTCTGGAAACACCATATATTTT
-,TRBV14,TRBJ2-3,few,CASSQAGVEKRYF,TGTGCCAGCAGCCAAGCGGGTGTGGAGAAAAGGTATTTT
TRBD2,TRBV11-3,TRBJ2-1,-,CASSFRTSGVYNEQFF,TGTGCCAGCAGCTTCCGGACTAGCGGGGTTTACAATGAGCAGTTCTTC
-,TRBV15,TRBJ2-1,-,CATSRGPIARGEQFF,TGTGCCACCAGCAGGGGACCAATTGCCAGGGGTGAGCAGTTCTTC
-,TRBV30,TRBJ1-2,once,CAFDSYTF,TGTGCCTTTGACTCCTACACCTTC
-,TRBV5-1,TRBJ2-7,-,CASSLDLVSSYEQYF,TGCGCCAGCAGCTTGGATCTGGTGAGCTCCTACGAGCAGTACTTC
-,TRBV10-3,TRBJ2-2,-,CAIRFTGTGELFF,TGTGCCATCAGATTCACCGGGACCGGGGAGCTGTTTTTT
TRBD1,TRBV6-5,TRBJ1-2,-,CASSSWTGGNYGYTF,TGTGCCAGCAGTTCCTGGACAGGGGGCAACTATGGCTACACCTTC
-,TRBV7-9,TRBJ2-4,once,CSSSLGSAAIQYF,TGTTCCAGCAGCTTAGGGTCAGCGGCCATTCAGTACTTC
-,TRBV10-3,TRBJ1-4,-,CAISEDRDNEKLFF,TGTGCCATCAGTGAAGACAGAGATAATGAAAAACTGTTTTTT
TRBD2,TRBV5-1,TRBJ2-1,-,CASSLSLAGANEQFF,TGCGCCAGCAGCTTGTCCCTAGCGGGAGCCAATGAGCAGTTCTTC
-,TRBV2,TRBJ2-5,-,CASSVLETQYF,TGTGCCAGCAGTGTCCTGGAGACCCAGTACTTC
-,TRBV19,TRBJ2-1,-,CASSREGSAGEQFF,TGTGCCAGTAGTAGGGAAGGGTCGGCGGGCGAGCAGTTCTTC
TRBD2,TRBV10-3,TRBJ2-1,-,CAISESREAYNEQFF,TGTGCCATCAGTGAGTCGCGGGAGGCGTACAATGAGCAGTTCTTC
-,TRBV7-9,TRBJ1-4,-,CASSLGRGAHEKLFF,TGTGCCAGCAGCTTAGGCAGGGGCGCACACGAAAAACTGTTTTTT
TRBD1,TRBV7-2,TRBJ2-7,once,CASTPGQGYEQYF,TGTGCCAGCACGCCGGGACAGGGCTACGAGCAGTACTTC
-,TRBV5-1,TRBJ2-1,-,CASSLQGFNNEQFF,TGCGCCAGCAGCTTACAGGGTTTTAACAATGAGCAGTTCTTC
TRBD2,TRBV5-4,TRBJ2-5,-,CASSLGRVDQETQYF,TGTGCCAGCAGCCTTGGGAGGGTGGACCAAGAGACCCAGTACTTC
-,TRBV9,TRBJ2-1,-,CASSVLAETYNEQFF,TGTGCCAGCAGCGTATTAGCGGAAACATACAATGAGCAGTTCTTC